The entry below describes one TCR beta chain. Its antigen is not identified. This sample was taken from a study of beta chain features in type 1 diabetes. Looking at the study overall: Patients shared similar age, gender and cell yields with healthy donors.

General study results and limits: Moderate but significant shortening of TCRB CDR3s was recorded in all four CD4+ subsets from Type 1 diabetes patients. When VDJ junctions were examined, type 1 diabetes patients showed fewer insertions and more deletions.

CD45RO/CCR7/CD25/CD127/CD95/CD27 sorting isolated CD4+ naive, central memory, regulatory and stem cell-like memory cells. The authors reverse transcribed all of the isolated RNA, so sequencing captured expressed TCRB transcripts. Measured with immunoSEQ multiplex PCR; TCRdb has only the in-frame clones, and not every one. The sample includes roughly 230,000 clones, 9.6% of them seen just once. Germline V lookup: CDR1 MNHNS, CDR2 SASEGT. This CDR3 has 13 residues. Trimming stripped 7 bases from V and 3 bases from J, with 10 bases between. The receptor's source is a woman under 30 in good health. The chain uses TRBV6-1 and TRBJ2-1, with D possibly matching TRBD2 (6 bases). The specimen was naive CD4+ T cells from blood. The CDR3: CASIAGSYNEQFF. In DNA form, the CDR3 reads TGTGCCAGCATAGCCGGGAGCTACAATGAGCAGTTCTTC.